This record covers a single TCR beta chain. Healthy HIV-negative adults with no recent acute infections or vaccinations were recruited as donors. Caucasian adults residing in Nashville, Tennessee made up all the donors. These data originate in a study of shared clonotypes between healthy human individuals. Looking at the study overall: Two women and a few men aged 18 to 49 made up the donors.

The trim removed 2 bases at V and 6 bases at J, leaving 8 bases unmatched. CDR3 length: 16 residues. Looked up from germline, CDR1 is SGHRS and CDR2 is YFSETQ. With ten immunoSEQ deep assay plates, unsorted PBMC DNA underwent sequencing. The repertoire was sequenced with immunoSEQ multiplex PCR; TCRdb's copy has only in-frame clones and lacks some. The table includes 450,000 to 500,000 clones, 70% to 85% detected once. The origin of this receptor is a woman between 40 and 55 years old in good health. Some clones in this sample may be carry-over from other donors' samples. J is TRBJ2-3 and V is TRBV5-1; 11 nucleotides agree with TRBD2. The material sequenced was PBMCs. As DNA, the CDR3 is TGCGCCAGCAGCTTACAGACTAGCGGGGTGGGGGATACGCAGTATTTT. It translates to CASSLQTSGVGDTQYF.